This passage covers 17 T cell receptor beta chains from one sample sequenced in a study of blood T cells in healthy people across ages. Next came a second PCR, run for roughly 6 to 11 cycles, which used a sample-barcoded 5' primer along with a J-beta primer mix. TCRdb processed the 5' RACE reads anew with MiXCR; each CDR3 protein has one entry. The table includes around 670,000 distinct CDR3 sequences, approximately 30% detected once. Sequences were obtained from blood. Source of these receptors: a woman of 80 years or more in good health.

This clonotype was recorded many times. The chain links TRBV20-1 to TRBJ1-1; D is unclear. The germline V gene has CDR1 DFQATT and CDR2 SNEGSKA (reference sequence). The length of the CDR3 is 14 residues. Trimming shortened V by 2 bases and J by 1 base, and 11 bases separated the two germline ends. CDR3 region: CSARFGTGNTEAFF. CDR3 nucleotide sequence: TGCAGTGCTAGATTCGGTACTGGGAACACTGAAGCTTTCTTT.

This clonotype appeared many times. The chain carries TRBV18 and TRBJ2-7, with D unclear. CDR1 is KGHSH, CDR2 LQKENI, per germline. The CDR3 covers 11 residues. Trimming took off 2 bases at V and 7 bases at J, with 6 bases between the two ends. CDR3 bases: TGTGCCAGCTCACCAGGCTTAGAGCAGTACTTC. Protein: CASSPGLEQYF.

This clonotype was counted many times. The chain links TRBV20-1 to TRBJ2-5; a weak D match, TRBD2 (5 bases). V was pared by 0 bases and J by 4 bases, with 12 bases between. The CDR3 sequence is 14 residues long. Germline-derived CDR1 and CDR2 are DFQATT and SNEGSKA (reference sequence). CDR3 in amino acids: CSARDPRAGETQYF. Here the CDR3 DNA reads TGCAGTGCTAGAGATCCGAGGGCGGGAGAGACCCAGTACTTC.

In its sample, this clonotype was seen a few times. With a much larger clone just one base away, this may be a read error. The rearrangement uses TRBV5-1 and TRBJ2-6; D is perhaps TRBD2 (6 bases). Germline V gene lookup returns CDR1 SGHRS and CDR2 YFSETQ. This CDR3 contains 17 residues. V was trimmed by 4 bases and J by 0 bases, leaving 14 bases between them. CDR3 in DNA: TGCGCCAGCAGCGCGGGGACCCGGGCCTCTGGGGCCAACGTCCTGACTTTC. Amino acid sequence: CASSAGTRASGANVLTF.

This clonotype was seen once. With a much larger clone just one base away, this may be a read error. The gene calls are TRBV12-3 or TRBV12-4 and TRBJ2-1; 7 nucleotides agree with TRBD2. The V and J ends lost 5 bases and 0 bases, in that order; junction bases with no gene match: 13. The CDR3 has 18 amino acids. CDR3: CASSLRGTTQSSYNEQFF. CDR3 in DNA: TGTGCCAGCAGTCTCCGAGGGACTACCCAAAGCTCCTACAATGAGCAGTTCTTC.

In its sample, this clonotype was seen many times. The V call is TRBV5-8, the J call TRBJ2-1, with 14 bases aligning to TRBD2. Trimming cost V 4 bases and J 7 bases; bases outside gene matches: 4. This CDR3 contains 15 residues. Germline V gene lookup returns CDR1 SGHTS and CDR2 YDEGEE. The CDR3 spells CASSRGLAGVNEQFF. The DNA for the CDR3 is TGTGCCAGCAGCCGGGGACTAGCGGGGGTGAATGAGCAGTTCTTC.

This clonotype has ten or more counts. V usage is TRBV30 and J usage is TRBJ1-2; maybe TRBD1 (6 bases). Trimming removed 7 bases at V and 6 bases at J, with 18 bases between. The CDR3 runs 13 residues. Germline-derived CDR1 and CDR2 are GTSNPN and SVGIG (reference sequence). In nucleotides, the CDR3 is TGTGCCTCAAAAGGGGGGTCTCCGGATGGCTACACCTTC. Translation gives CASKGGSPDGYTF. Filled out from reference TRBV30 and TRBJ1-2, the complete variable domain reads SQTIHQWPATLVQPVGSPLSLECTVEGTSNPNLYWYRQAAGRGLQLLFYSVGIGQISSEVPQNLSASRPQDRQFILSSKKLLLSDSGFYLCASKGGSPDGYTFGSGTRLTVV.

This clonotype was counted at least ten times. V is TRBV29-1 and J is TRBJ2-1; 8 nucleotides match TRBD1. The germline V gene encodes CDR1 SQVTM and CDR2 ANQGSEA. The CDR3 consists of 14 residues. V lost 7 bases and J lost 0; bases outside the gene matches: 5. The CDR3, as DNA: TGCAGCGGGGCCGACAGGGGCTCCTACAATGAGCAGTTCTTC. Its protein product is CSGADRGSYNEQFF.

As for this clonotype: This clone may be a read error of a much larger clone one base away. The chain recombines TRBV20-1 with TRBJ2-1, with TRBD1 matching 10 bases. CDR1 and CDR2 (germline): DFQATT, SNEGSKA (reference sequence). This CDR3 spans 14 amino acids. For the CDR3, the DNA is TGCAGTGCTAGAGGCCCGGGACAGGGGAATGGGCAGTTCTTC. Protein product: CSARGPGQGNGQFF.

In its sample, this clonotype was seen many times. The chain uses TRBV4-2 and TRBJ2-7; 7 bases agree with TRBD1. The CDR3 runs 13 residues. The germline CDR1 and CDR2 sequences are LGHNA and YNFKEQ. V trimming: 6 bases; J trimming: 5 bases; junction bases outside the gene matches: 7. Here the CDR3 DNA reads TGTGCCAGCAGGAATACAGGGGAAGACGAGCAGTACTTC. Encoded protein: CASRNTGEDEQYF.

The rearrangement links TRBV6-1 to TRBJ1-1; perhaps TRBD1 as D (5 bases). Trimming left V 2 bases short and J 3 bases short, with 10 bases between. There are 14 residues in the CDR3. Per the germline V gene, CDR1 is MNHNS and CDR2 is SASEGT. CDR3 loop: CASSEQGADTEAFF. CDR3 coding DNA: TGTGCCAGCAGTGAACAGGGAGCGGACACTGAAGCTTTCTTT.

Ten or more counts support this clonotype. The chain has TRBV5-1 and TRBJ2-1; 8 nucleotides match TRBD1. V trimming: 5 bases; J trimming: 8 bases; junction bases outside the gene matches: 6. Germline V lookup: CDR1 SGHRS, CDR2 YFSETQ. The CDR3 loop spans 13 amino acids. DNA for the CDR3: TGCGCCAGCAGTAGGACAGGGCGTCATGAGCAGTTCTTC. It translates to CASSRTGRHEQFF.

The genes are TRBV5-1 and TRBJ1-1; 9 nucleotides agree with TRBD1. Germline loops: CDR1 SGHRS, CDR2 YFSETQ. The CDR3 runs to 16 residues. Trimming removed 3 bases from V and 6 bases from J; junction bases left unmatched: 12. The CDR3 sequence is CASSSGDREGDAEAFF. Here the CDR3 DNA reads TGCGCCAGCAGCTCGGGGGACAGGGAGGGGGACGCTGAAGCTTTCTTT. The full variable domain, completed using reference TRBV5-1 and TRBJ1-1, is KAGVTQTPRYLIKTRGQQVTLSCSPISGHRSVSWYQQTPGQGLQFLFEYFSETQRNKGNFPGRFSGRQFSNSRSEMNVSTLELGDSALYLCASSSGDREGDAEAFFGQGTRLTVV.

With regard to this clonotype: An end of the junction differs from the germline gene, which may be a read error. The chain couples TRBV12-3 or TRBV12-4 to TRBJ2-1, with D possibly TRBD2 on 6 matching bases. This CDR3 spans 15 amino acids. CDR3 amino acids: CASSLAGTGYNEQVF. CDR3 in DNA: TGTGCCAGCAGTTTAGCCGGGACTGGTTACAATGAGCAGGTCTTC.

This clonotype was found many times. The V call is TRBV6-2 or TRBV6-3, the J call TRBJ2-3; D gene uncertain. In germline, CDR1 is MNHEY, CDR2 SVGEGT. The V gene lost 2 bases and the J gene lost 13 bases, with 13 bases spanning the gap. The CDR3 contains 12 residues. CDR3 region: CASSYPGPKEYF. For the CDR3, the DNA is TGTGCCAGCAGTTACCCCGGACCCAAGGAGTATTTT.

This clonotype was seen ten or more times. The V and J genes are TRBV12-3 or TRBV12-4 and TRBJ2-3; no definite D call. The CDR3 covers 12 residues. Trimming cost V 6 bases and J 11 bases, with 15 bases left between them. For the CDR3, the DNA is TGTGCCAGCAGACCGGGTCCATTAATGCAGTATTTT. Translated, it gives CASRPGPLMQYF.

In its sample, this clonotype was seen many times. This chain links TRBV20-1 with TRBJ1-5, with a weak D call TRBD1 (6 bases). V lost 6 bases and J 7 bases, leaving 19 bases between the germline ends. The germline V gene has CDR1 DFQATT and CDR2 SNEGSKA (reference sequence). There are 14 residues in the CDR3. CDR3 region: CSARGHGVRQPQHF. The DNA of the CDR3 is TGCAGTGCCCGGGGACACGGCGTACGGCAGCCCCAGCATTTT.